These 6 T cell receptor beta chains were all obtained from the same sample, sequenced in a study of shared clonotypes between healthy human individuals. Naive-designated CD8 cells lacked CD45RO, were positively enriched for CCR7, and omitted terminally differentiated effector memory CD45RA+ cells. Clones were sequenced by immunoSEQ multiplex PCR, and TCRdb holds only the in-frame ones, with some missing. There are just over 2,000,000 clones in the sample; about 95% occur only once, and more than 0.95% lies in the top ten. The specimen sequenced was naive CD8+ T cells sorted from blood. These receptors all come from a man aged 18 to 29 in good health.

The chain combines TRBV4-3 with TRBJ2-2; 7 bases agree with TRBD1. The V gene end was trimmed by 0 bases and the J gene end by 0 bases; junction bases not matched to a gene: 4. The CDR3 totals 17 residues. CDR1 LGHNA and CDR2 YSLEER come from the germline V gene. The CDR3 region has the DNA TGCGCCAGCAGCCAAGATCCCCAGGGGGCGAACACCGGGGAGCTGTTTTTT. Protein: CASSQDPQGANTGELFF.

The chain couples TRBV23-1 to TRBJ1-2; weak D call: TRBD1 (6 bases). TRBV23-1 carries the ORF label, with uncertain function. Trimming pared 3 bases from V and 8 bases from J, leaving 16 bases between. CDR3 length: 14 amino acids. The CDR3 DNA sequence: TGCGCCAGCAGTCATGGGACACCCCCCAGCGGCTACACCTTC. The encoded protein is CASSHGTPPSGYTF.

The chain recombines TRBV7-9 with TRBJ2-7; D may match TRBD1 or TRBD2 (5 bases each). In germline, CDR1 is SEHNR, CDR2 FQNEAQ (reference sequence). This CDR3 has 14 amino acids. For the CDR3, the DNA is TGTGCAATCGGGTCCCCCGGGACCAACTACGAGCAGTACTTC. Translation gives CAIGSPGTNYEQYF.

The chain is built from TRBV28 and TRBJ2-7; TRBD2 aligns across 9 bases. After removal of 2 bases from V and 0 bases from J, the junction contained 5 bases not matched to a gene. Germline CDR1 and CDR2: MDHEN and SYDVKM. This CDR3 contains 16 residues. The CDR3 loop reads CASSLRGLAISYEQYF. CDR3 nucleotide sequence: TGTGCCAGCAGTTTAAGAGGACTAGCGATCTCCTACGAGCAGTACTTC. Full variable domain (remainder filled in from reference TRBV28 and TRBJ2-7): DVKVTQSSRYLVKRTGEKVFLECVQDMDHENMFWYRQDPGLGLRLIYFSYDVKMKEKGDIPEGYSVSREKKERFSLILESASTNQTSMYLCASSLRGLAISYEQYFGPGTRLTVT.

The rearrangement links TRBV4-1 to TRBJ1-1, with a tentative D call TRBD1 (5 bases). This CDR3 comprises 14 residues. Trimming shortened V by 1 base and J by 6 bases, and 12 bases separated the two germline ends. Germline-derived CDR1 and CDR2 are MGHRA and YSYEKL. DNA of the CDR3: TGCGCCAGCAGCCAAGTCGGGGGTTTAGCTGAAGCTTTCTTT. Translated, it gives CASSQVGGLAEAFF.

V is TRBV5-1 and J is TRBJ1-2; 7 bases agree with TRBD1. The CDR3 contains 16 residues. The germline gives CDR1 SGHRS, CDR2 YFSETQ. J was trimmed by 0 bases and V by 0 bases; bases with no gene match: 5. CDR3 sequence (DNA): TGCGCCAGCAGCTTGGGACAGGGCCTTTCTAACTATGGCTACACCTTC. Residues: CASSLGQGLSNYGYTF.